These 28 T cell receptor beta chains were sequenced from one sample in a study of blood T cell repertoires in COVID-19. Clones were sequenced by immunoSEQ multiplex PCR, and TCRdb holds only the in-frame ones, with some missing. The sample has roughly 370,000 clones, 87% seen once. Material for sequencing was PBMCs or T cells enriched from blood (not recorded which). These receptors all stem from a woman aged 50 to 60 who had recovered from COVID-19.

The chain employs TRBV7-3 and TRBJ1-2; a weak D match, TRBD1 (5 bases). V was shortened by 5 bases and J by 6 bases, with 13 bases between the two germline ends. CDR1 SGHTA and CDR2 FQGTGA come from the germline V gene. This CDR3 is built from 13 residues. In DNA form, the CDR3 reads TGTGCCAGCAGCCTACAGGCTTTCCATGGCTACACCTTC. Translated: CASSLQAFHGYTF.

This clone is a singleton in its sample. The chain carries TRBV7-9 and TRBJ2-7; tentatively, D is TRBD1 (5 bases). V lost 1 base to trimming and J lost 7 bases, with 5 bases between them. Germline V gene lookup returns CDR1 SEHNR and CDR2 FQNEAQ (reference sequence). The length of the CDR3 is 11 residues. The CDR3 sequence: CASSLGQEQYF. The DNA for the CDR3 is TGTGCCAGCAGCTTAGGACAGGAGCAGTACTTC. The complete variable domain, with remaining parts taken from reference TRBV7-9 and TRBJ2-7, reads DTGVSQNPRHKITKRGQNVTFRCDPISEHNRLYWYRQTLGQGPEFLTYFQNEAQLEKSRLLSDRFSAERPKGSFSTLEIQRTEQGDSAMYLCASSLGQEQYFGPGTRLTVT.

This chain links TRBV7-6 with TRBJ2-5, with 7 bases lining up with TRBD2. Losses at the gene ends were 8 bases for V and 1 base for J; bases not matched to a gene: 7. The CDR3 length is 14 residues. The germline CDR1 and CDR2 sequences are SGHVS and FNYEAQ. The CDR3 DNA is TGTGCCAGCGTTCAAGCGGGGACCCAAGAGACCCAGTACTTC. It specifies CASVQAGTQETQYF.

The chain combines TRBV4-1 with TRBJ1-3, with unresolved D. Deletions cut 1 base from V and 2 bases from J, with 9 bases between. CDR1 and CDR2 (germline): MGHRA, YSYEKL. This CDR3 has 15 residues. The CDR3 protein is CASSQVEGAGNTIYF. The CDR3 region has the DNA TGCGCCAGCAGCCAAGTTGAGGGAGCTGGAAACACCATATATTTT.

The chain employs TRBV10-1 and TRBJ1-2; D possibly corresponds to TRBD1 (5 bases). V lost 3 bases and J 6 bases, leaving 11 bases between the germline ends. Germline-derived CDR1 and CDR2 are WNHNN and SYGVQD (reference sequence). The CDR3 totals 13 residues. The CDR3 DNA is TGCGCCAGCAGTGACGACGGAGGGGATGGCTACACCTTC. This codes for CASSDDGGDGYTF.

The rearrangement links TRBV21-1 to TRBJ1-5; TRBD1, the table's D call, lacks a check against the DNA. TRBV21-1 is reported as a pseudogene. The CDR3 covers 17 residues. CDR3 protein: CASSTDRPTYSNQPQHF. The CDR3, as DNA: TGTGCCAGCAGCACAGACAGGCCCACGTATAGCAATCAGCCCCAGCATTTT.

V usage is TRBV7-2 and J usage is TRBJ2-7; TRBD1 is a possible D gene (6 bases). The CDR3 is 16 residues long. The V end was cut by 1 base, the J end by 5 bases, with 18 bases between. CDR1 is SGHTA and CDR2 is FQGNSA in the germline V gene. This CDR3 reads CASSLGGWGQGNEQYF. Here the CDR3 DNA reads TGTGCCAGCAGCTTAGGGGGTTGGGGGCAGGGTAACGAGCAGTACTTC.

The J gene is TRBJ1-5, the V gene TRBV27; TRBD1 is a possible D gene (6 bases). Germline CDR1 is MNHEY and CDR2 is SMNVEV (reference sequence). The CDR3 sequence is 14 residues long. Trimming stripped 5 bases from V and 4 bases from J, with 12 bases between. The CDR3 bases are TGTGCCAGCAGTGGGGGCCTGGGAAATCAGCCCCAGCATTTT. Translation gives CASSGGLGNQPQHF.

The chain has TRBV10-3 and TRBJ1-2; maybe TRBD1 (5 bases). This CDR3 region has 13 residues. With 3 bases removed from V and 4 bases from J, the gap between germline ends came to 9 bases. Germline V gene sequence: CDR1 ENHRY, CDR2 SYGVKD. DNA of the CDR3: TGTGCCATCAGTGAATCGGGACTCTATGGCTACACCTTC. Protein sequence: CAISESGLYGYTF.

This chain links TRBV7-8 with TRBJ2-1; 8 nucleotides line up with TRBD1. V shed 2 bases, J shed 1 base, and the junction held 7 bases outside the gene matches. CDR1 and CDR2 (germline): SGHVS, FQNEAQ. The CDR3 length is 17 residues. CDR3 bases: TGTGCCAGCAGCTTAAATCCCCAGGGGGCGTCCTACAATGAGCAGTTCTTC. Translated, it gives CASSLNPQGASYNEQFF.

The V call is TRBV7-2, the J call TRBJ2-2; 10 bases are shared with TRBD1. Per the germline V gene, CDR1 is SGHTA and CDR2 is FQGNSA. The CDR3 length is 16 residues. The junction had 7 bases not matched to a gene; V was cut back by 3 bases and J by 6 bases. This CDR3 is CASSFGRDRGSGELFF. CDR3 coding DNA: TGTGCCAGCAGCTTTGGCCGGGACAGGGGCTCCGGGGAGCTGTTTTTT.

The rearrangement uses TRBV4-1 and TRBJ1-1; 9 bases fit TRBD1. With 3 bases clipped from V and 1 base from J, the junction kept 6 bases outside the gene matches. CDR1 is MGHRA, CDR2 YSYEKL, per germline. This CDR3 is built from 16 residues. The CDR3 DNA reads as TGCGCCAGCAGCCACTACTCGGGACAGGGGAACACTGAAGCTTTCTTT. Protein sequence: CASSHYSGQGNTEAFF.

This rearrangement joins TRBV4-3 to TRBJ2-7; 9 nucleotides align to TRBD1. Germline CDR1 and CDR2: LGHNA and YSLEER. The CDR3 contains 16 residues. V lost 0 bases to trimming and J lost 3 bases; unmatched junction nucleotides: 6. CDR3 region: CASSQDWDRVIYEQYF. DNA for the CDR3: TGCGCCAGCAGCCAAGATTGGGACAGGGTAATCTACGAGCAGTACTTC.

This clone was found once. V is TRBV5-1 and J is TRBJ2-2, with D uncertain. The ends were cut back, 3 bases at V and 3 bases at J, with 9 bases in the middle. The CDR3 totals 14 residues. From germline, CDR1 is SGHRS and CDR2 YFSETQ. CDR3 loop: CASSSVADTGELFF. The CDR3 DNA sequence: TGCGCCAGCAGCTCCGTCGCGGACACCGGGGAGCTGTTTTTT.

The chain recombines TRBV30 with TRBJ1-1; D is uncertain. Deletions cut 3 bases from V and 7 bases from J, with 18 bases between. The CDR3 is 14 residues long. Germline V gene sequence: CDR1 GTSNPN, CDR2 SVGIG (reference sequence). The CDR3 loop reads CAWSFFYVPGEAFF. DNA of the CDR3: TGTGCCTGGAGCTTTTTCTACGTCCCCGGTGAAGCTTTCTTT.

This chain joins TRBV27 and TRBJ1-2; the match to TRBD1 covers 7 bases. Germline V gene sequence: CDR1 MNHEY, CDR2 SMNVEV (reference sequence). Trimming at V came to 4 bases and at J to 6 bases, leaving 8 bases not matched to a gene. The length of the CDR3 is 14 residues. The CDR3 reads CASSSVDRLDGYTF. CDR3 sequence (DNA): TGTGCCAGCAGTTCGGTGGACAGGCTTGATGGCTACACCTTC.

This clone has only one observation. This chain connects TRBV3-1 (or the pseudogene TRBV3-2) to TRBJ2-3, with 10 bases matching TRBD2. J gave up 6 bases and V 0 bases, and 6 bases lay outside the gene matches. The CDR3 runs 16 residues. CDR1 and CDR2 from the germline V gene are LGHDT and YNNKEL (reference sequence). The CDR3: CASSQETSGPEDTQYF. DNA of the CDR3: TGTGCCAGCAGCCAAGAGACTAGCGGGCCGGAGGATACGCAGTATTTT.

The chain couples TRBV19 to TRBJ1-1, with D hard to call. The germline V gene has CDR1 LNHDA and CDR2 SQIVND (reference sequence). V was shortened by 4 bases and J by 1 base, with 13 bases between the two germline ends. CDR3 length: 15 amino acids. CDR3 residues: CASSTPRTENTEAFF. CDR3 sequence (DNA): TGTGCCAGTAGTACCCCTCGGACTGAGAACACTGAAGCTTTCTTT.

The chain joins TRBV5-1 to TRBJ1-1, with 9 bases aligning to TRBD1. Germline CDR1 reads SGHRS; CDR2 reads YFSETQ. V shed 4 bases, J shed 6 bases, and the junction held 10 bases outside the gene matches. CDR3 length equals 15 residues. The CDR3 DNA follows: TGCGCCAGCAGCCTAAACGGGGGACAGGGCTCTGAAGCTTTCTTT. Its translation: CASSLNGGQGSEAFF.

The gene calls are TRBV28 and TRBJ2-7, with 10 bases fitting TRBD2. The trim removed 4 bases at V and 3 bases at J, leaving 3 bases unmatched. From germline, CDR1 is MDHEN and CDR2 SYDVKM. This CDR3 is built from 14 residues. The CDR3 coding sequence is TGTGCCAGCAGTTGGACTAGCGGTCTCTACGAGCAGTACTTC. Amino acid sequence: CASSWTSGLYEQYF. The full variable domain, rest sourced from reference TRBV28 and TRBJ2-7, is DVKVTQSSRYLVKRTGEKVFLECVQDMDHENMFWYRQDPGLGLRLIYFSYDVKMKEKGDIPEGYSVSREKKERFSLILESASTNQTSMYLCASSWTSGLYEQYFGPGTRLTVT.

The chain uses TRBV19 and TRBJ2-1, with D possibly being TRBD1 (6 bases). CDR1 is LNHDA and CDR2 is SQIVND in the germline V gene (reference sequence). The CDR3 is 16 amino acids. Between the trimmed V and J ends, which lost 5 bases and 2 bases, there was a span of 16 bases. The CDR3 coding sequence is TGTGCCAGTAGTTCCCTGGACAGCCTAACCTACAATGAGCAGTTCTTC. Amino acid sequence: CASSSLDSLTYNEQFF.

The CDR3 DNA sequence: TGTGCCAGCAGTGAGGGTGACACCATATATTTT. Amino acids: CASSEGDTIYF. The genes are TRBV12-3 or TRBV12-4 and TRBJ1-3, with no clear D. The CDR3 spans 11 residues. Trimming stripped 5 bases from V and 8 bases from J, with 7 bases between.

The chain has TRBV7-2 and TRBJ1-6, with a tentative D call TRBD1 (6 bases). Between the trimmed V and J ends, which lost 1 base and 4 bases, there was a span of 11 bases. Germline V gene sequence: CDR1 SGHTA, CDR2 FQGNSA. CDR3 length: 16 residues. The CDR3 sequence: CASSLEAGVYNSPLHF. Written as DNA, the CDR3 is TGTGCCAGCAGCTTAGAAGCAGGGGTTTATAATTCACCCCTCCACTTT.

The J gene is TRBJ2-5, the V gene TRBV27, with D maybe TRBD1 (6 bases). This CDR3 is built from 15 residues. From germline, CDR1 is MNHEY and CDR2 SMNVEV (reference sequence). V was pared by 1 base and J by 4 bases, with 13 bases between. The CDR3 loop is CASSLYRQEGETQYF. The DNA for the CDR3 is TGTGCCAGCAGTTTATATAGACAGGAAGGAGAGACCCAGTACTTC.

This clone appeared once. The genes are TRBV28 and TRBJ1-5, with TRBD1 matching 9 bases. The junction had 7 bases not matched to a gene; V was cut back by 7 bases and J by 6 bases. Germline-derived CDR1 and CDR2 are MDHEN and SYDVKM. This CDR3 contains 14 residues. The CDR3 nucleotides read TGTGCCAGCAAAGCGACAGGGGGTGGTCAGCCCCAGCATTTT. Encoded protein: CASKATGGGQPQHF.

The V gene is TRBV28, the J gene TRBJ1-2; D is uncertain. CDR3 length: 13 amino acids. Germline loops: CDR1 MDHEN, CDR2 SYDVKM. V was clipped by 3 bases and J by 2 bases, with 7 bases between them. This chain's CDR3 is CASSLFQNYGYTF. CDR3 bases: TGTGCCAGCAGTTTGTTCCAAAACTATGGCTACACCTTC.

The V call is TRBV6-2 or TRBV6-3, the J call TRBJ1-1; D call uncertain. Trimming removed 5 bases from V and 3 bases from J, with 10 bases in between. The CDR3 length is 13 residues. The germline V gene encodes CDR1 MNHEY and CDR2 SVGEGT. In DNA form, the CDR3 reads TGTGCCAGCAGTGACCCCCGGGACACTGAAGCTTTCTTT. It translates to CASSDPRDTEAFF.

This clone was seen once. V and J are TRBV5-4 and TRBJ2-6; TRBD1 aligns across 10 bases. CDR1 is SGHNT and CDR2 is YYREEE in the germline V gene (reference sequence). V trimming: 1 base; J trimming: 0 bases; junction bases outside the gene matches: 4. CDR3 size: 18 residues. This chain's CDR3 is CASSLPGTGASGANVLTF. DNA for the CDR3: TGTGCCAGCAGCTTGCCCGGGACAGGGGCCTCTGGGGCCAACGTCCTGACTTTC.